This entry is about one T cell receptor beta chain. The data originate from a study of technical replicates of blood from a handful of donors. The protocol was immunoSEQ multiplex PCR, while the TCRdb copy is restricted to in-frame clones and leaves out a portion. This table has 70,000 to 95,000 clones, approximately 97% appearing once. The V gene's germline CDR1 is LNHNV and CDR2 YYDKDF (reference sequence). The V and J ends lost 0 bases and 9 bases respectively, with 18 bases between them. CDR3 length equals 16 residues. This chain connects TRBV15 to TRBJ2-1; D remains ambiguous. The sequenced sample was T cells isolated from PBMCs. The receptor was derived from a human donor in good health. The CDR3 here is CATSRDLVRLSAEQFF. CDR3 coding DNA: TGTGCCACCAGCAGAGATTTAGTCAGACTCAGTGCTGAGCAGTTCTTC.